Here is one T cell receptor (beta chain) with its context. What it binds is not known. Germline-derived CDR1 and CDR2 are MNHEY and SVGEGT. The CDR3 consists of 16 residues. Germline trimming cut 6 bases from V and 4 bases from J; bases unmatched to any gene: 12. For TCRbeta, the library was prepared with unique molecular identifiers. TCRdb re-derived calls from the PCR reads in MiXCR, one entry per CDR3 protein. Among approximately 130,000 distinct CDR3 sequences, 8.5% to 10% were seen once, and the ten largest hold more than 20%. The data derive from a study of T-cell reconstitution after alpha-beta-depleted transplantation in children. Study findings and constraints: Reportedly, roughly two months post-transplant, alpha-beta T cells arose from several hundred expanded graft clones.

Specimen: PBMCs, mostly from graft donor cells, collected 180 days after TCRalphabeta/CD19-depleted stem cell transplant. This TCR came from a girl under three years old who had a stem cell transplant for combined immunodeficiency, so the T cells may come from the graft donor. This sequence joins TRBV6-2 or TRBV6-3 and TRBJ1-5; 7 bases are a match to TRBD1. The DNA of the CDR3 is TGTGCCAGCAGGACAGATAAGGGGGCGAAGAATCAGCCCCAGCATTTT. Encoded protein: CASRTDKGAKNQPQHF.